Detailed here is one T cell receptor (beta chain). These data are taken from a study of beta chain features in type 1 diabetes. Reverse transcribing all isolated RNA meant expressed TCRB transcripts were sequenced. The method was immunoSEQ multiplex PCR; TCRdb's version includes in-frame clones alone and lacks a portion of them. This table holds about 330,000 clones, 11% found once. The V segment lost 5 bases and the J segment 8 bases; nucleotides outside the gene matches: 14. The CDR3 is made up of 15 amino acids. Germline V gene data show CDR1 as SEHNR and CDR2 as FQNEAQ (reference sequence). Naive, central memory, regulatory and stem cell-like memory cells within the CD4+ compartment were sorted using CD45RO/CCR7/CD25/CD127/CD95/CD27.

The chain employs TRBV7-9 and TRBJ1-2; 7 bases fit TRBD1. The sample taken for sequencing was naive CD4+ T cells from blood. The clonotype originates from a woman aged 25 to 39 in good health. The CDR3 reads CASSLSQGGWRGYTF. The DNA for the CDR3 is TGTGCCAGCAGCCTTTCCCAGGGGGGATGGCGCGGCTACACCTTC.